This T cell receptor (beta chain) was identified during a study of blood T cell repertoires in COVID-19. Looking at the study overall: Nucleic acid was either cDNA or gDNA, and it came from T cells, B-cell-depleted T cells, or PBMCs.

The authors' processing: Cell counts per sample came from amplifying reference gene primers. Libraries were prepared by immunoSEQ multiplex PCR; TCRdb keeps only in-frame clonotypes and omits some of them. V and J calls and clone size are copied from that table; D and trimming were computed from the DNA. The data contain fewer than 300,000 clones, 88% of them seen just once; the ten biggest clones take up 9.4%. V lost 1 base to trimming and J lost 6 bases, with 10 bases between them. The CDR3 spans 14 residues. Germline V gives CDR1 LGHDT, CDR2 YNNKEL (reference sequence). The origin of this receptor is a man aged 18 to 35 with active or convalescent COVID-19. The V call is TRBV3-1 (or the pseudogene TRBV3-2), the J call TRBJ2-1; no clear D gene. The specimen sequenced was peripheral blood. CDR3 sequence (DNA): TGTGCCAGCAGCCAAGTACGGCGGAGCAATGAGCAGTTCTTC. It is translated as CASSQVRRSNEQFF.